This is a list of T cell receptor beta chains from one sample in a study of T cell responses to AZD1222 COVID-19 vaccine. Sequenced by immunoSEQ multiplex PCR; TCRdb stores in-frame clones only, minus some. This table holds roughly 170,000 clones, around nine tenths found once. The source was peripheral blood, collected on day 0 of AZD1222 vaccination. The receptors here all came from an adult in good health. Each CDR3 is given with its conserved first and last residue. D genes are given only for firm matches. Size values are once, few and many counts, or a class for expanded clones, and some rows have none.

D	V	size	J	CDR3	DNA
.	TRBV7-3	.	TRBJ2-5	CASSLNRGVQETQYF	TGTGCCAGCAGCTTAAACCGCGGGGTCCAGGAGACCCAGTACTTC
TRBD1	TRBV27	.	TRBJ1-5	CASSHRGGNQPQHF	TGTGCCAGCAGTCACAGGGGAGGCAATCAGCCCCAGCATTTT
.	TRBV6-4	.	TRBJ2-1	CASSSDQGMEQFF	TGTGCCAGCAGTTCTGATCAGGGTATGGAGCAGTTCTTC
TRBD1	TRBV7-9	.	TRBJ1-4	CASSLRRDRGEKLFF	TGTGCCAGCAGCTTGCGCCGGGACAGGGGGGAAAAACTGTTTTTT
TRBD2	TRBV4-1	.	TRBJ2-5	CASSQTSGSGETQYF	TGCGCCAGCAGCCAAACTAGCGGGAGTGGGGAGACCCAGTACTTC
.	TRBV7-3	.	TRBJ1-2	CASSLDKGAPMSF	TGTGCCAGCAGCCTGGACAAGGGCGCCCCTATGTCCTTC
TRBD1	TRBV5-1	.	TRBJ1-1	CASSLGGQGNTEAFF	TGCGCCAGCAGCTTGGGTGGACAGGGGAACACTGAAGCTTTCTTT
.	TRBV11-2	once	TRBJ2-7	CASSSRPDSAYEQYF	TGTGCCAGCAGCTCCCGCCCGGACAGTGCCTACGAGCAGTACTTC
.	TRBV7-2	.	TRBJ2-7	CASTRAYEQYF	TGTGCCAGCACCAGAGCCTACGAGCAGTACTTC
.	TRBV5-6	.	TRBJ2-7	CASSLGALSYEQYF	TGTGCCAGCAGCTTGGGGGCACTTTCCTACGAGCAGTACTTC
.	TRBV5-6	.	TRBJ1-6	CASSTSRPQVNSPLHF	TGTGCCAGCAGCACCTCCCGTCCCCAGGTTAATTCACCCCTCCACTTT